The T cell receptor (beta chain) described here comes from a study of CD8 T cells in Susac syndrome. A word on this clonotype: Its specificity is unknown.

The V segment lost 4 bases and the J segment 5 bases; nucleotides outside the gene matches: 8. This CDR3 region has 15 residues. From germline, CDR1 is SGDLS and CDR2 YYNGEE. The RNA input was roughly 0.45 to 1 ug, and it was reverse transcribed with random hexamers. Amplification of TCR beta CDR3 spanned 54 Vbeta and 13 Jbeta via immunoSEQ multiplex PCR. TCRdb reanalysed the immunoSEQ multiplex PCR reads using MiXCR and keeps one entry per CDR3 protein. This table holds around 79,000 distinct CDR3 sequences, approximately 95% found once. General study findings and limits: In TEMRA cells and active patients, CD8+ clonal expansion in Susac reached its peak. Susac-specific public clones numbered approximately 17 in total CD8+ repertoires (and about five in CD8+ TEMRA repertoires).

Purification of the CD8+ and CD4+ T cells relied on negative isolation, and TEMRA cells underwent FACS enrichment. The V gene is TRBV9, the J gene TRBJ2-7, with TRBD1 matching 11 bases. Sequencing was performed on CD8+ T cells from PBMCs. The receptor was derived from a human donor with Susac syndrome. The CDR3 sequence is CASSPGDRGRHEQYF. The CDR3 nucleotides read TGTGCCAGCAGCCCCGGGGACAGGGGGAGACACGAGCAGTACTTC.